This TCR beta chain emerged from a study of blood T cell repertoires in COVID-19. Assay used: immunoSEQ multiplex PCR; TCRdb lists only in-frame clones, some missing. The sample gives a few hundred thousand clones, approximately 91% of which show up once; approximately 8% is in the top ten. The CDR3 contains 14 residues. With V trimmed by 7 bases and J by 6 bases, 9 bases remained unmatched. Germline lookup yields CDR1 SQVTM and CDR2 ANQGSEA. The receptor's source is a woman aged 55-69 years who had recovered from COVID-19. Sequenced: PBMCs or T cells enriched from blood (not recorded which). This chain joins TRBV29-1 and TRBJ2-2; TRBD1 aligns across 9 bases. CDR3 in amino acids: CSGGTGSGAGELFF. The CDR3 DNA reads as TGCAGCGGGGGGACAGGGTCGGGAGCCGGGGAGCTGTTTTTT.